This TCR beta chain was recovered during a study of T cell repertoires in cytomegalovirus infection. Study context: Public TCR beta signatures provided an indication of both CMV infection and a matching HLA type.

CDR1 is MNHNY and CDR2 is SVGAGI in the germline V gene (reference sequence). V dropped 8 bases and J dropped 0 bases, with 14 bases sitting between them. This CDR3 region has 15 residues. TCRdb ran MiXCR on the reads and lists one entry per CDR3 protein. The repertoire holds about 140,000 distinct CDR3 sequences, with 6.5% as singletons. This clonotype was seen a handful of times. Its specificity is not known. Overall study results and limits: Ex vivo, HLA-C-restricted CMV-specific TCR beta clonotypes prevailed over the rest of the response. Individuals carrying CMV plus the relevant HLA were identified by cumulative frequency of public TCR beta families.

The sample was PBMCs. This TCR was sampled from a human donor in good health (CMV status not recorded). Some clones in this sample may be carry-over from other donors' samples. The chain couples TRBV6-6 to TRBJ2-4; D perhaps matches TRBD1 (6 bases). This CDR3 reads CASALTGLAKNIQYF. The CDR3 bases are TGTGCCAGCGCACTGACAGGACTAGCCAAAAACATTCAGTACTTC.